Listed below are T cell receptor beta chains from one sample, sequenced in a study of HIV-infected patients and healthy controls. TCRdb re-called the 5' RACE reads with MiXCR, one entry per CDR3 protein. The table shows some 25,000 distinct CDR3 sequences, with 8.5% occurring only once. Sequences were obtained from blood. All receptors derive from an adult in good health. CDR3s include the opening cysteine and the closing phenylalanine or tryptophan.

TRBJ1-5,TRBV7-6,CASSLSSTGRQPQHF
TRBJ2-7,TRBV20-1,CSASSPQGAGEQYF
TRBJ1-1,TRBV6-2/TRBV6-3,CASRVLKGTEAFF
TRBJ1-2,TRBV7-9,CASSPAGLVSNYGYTF
TRBJ1-5,TRBV20-1,CSANGQGDHQPQHF
TRBJ2-3,TRBV7-8,CASSSRSSGFTDTQYF
TRBJ2-1,TRBV5-6,CASSQGLAGIYSYNEQFF
TRBJ1-4,TRBV27,CASSFGGPTSNEKLFF
TRBJ1-5,TRBV7-2,CASSLASQPSNQPQHF
TRBJ2-5,TRBV30,CAWKIPGQGIGTQYF
TRBJ2-3,TRBV10-3,CAISGLAGGPDTDTQYF
TRBJ2-3,TRBV30,CAWSVSRIALVTDTQYF